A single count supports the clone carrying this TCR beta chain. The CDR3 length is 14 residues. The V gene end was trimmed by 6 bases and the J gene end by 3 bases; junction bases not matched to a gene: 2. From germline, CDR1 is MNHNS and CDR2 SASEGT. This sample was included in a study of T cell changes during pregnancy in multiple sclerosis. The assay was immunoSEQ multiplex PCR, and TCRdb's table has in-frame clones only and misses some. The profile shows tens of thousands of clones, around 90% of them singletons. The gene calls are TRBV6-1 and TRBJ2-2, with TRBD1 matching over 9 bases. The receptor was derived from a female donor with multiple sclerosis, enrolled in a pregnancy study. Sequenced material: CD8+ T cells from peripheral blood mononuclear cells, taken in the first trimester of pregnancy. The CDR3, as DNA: TGTGCCAGCAGCAGGACAGGGGACACCGGGGAGCTGTTTTTT. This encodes CASSRTGDTGELFF.